Listed here are 6 T cell receptor beta chains from one sample, sequenced in a study of preoperative IRX-2 immunotherapy in early breast cancer. The treatment here: preoperative locoregional IRX-2 cytokine immunotherapy. Clones were read by immunoSEQ multiplex PCR, and TCRdb kept only the in-frame ones, dropping some. The sample contains about 32,000 clones, 80% to 85% of which appear only once. Sequencing used lymph node tissue, obtained from a patient treated with IRX-2 immunotherapy. These receptors originate from a human donor with breast cancer.

This clone was recorded once. The rearrangement links TRBV28 to TRBJ1-5, with D perhaps matching TRBD1 (5 bases). CDR3 length: 14 residues. The germline V and J ends were trimmed by 5 bases and 7 bases, with 15 bases remaining between them. Germline V gives CDR1 MDHEN, CDR2 SYDVKM. The DNA for the CDR3 is TGTGCCAGCAGTGGGGGAGAGGGCGGGCAGCCCCAGCATTTT. It is translated as CASSGGEGGQPQHF.

J is TRBJ2-5 and V is TRBV28; D may be TRBD1 or TRBD2 (5 bases each). Looked up from germline, CDR1 is MDHEN and CDR2 is SYDVKM. The CDR3 consists of 13 residues. V was trimmed by 5 bases and J by 5 bases, leaving 12 bases between them. The CDR3 here is CASSPGRAETQYF. DNA of the CDR3: TGTGCCAGCAGTCCGGGACGGGCGGAGACCCAGTACTTC.

V and J are TRBV15 and TRBJ2-7, with D perhaps TRBD1 (6 bases). The germline V gene encodes CDR1 LNHNV and CDR2 YYDKDF (reference sequence). CDR3 size: 14 residues. V lost 3 bases and J lost 2, with 11 bases in between. The CDR3 is CATSRRQAPYEQYF. In nucleotides, the CDR3 is TGTGCCACCAGCAGGCGACAGGCACCCTACGAGCAGTACTTC.

This sequence joins TRBV6-9 and TRBJ2-7, with TRBD1 identical over 7 bases. Trimming cost V 5 bases and J 6 bases; bases outside gene matches: 4. Germline loops: CDR1 MNHGY, CDR2 SVAAGI. This CDR3 has 12 amino acids. CDR3 region: CASSQQGFEQYF. CDR3 DNA sequence: TGTGCCAGCAGTCAACAGGGGTTCGAGCAGTACTTC.

The V and J genes are TRBV28 and TRBJ1-1, with 9 bases lining up with TRBD1. The junction had 7 bases not matched to a gene; V was cut back by 8 bases and J by 3 bases. Germline CDR1 and CDR2: MDHEN and SYDVKM. The CDR3 totals 14 residues. Here the CDR3 reads CASGSGTGYTEAFF. The CDR3 DNA follows: TGTGCCAGCGGGTCTGGGACAGGGTACACTGAAGCTTTCTTT.

The chain joins TRBV28 to TRBJ1-5; D call uncertain. CDR1 is MDHEN, CDR2 SYDVKM, per germline. V was cut by 3 bases and J by 6 bases, with 9 bases left in between. The CDR3 sequence is 13 residues long. CDR3 protein: CASSFSPGQPQHF. In nucleotides, the CDR3 is TGTGCCAGCAGTTTTTCCCCGGGTCAGCCCCAGCATTTT.